These T cell receptor beta chains were read from a single sample in a study of shared clonotypes between healthy human individuals. Libraries were prepared by immunoSEQ multiplex PCR; TCRdb keeps only in-frame clonotypes and omits some of them. The data contain 2,500,000 or so clones, roughly 92% of them singletons. The sample was naive CD4+ T cells from PBMCs. These receptors were taken from a man aged 18 to 29 in good health. Some clones in this sample may be carry-over from other donors' samples. Each CDR3 is given with its conserved first and last residue. The order of the fields is clone size, V gene, D gene, J gene, CDR3 protein, CDR3 DNA. The D gene is left open where the match is weak. Clone sizes are given selectively: once, few, many, or a class where the clone is expanded.

clone_size: NA
v_call: TRBV7-2
d_call: TRBD2
j_call: TRBJ2-1
cdr3_aa: CASSFMPGGVFGEQFF
cdr3_nt: TGTGCCAGCAGCTTCATGCCGGGGGGAGTTTTTGGCGAGCAGTTCTTC

clone_size: NA
v_call: TRBV7-2
d_call: NA
j_call: TRBJ2-7
cdr3_aa: CASSLGSPQLGYEQYF
cdr3_nt: TGTGCCAGCAGCTTAGGATCCCCCCAGCTTGGGTACGAGCAGTACTTC

clone_size: NA
v_call: TRBV5-1
d_call: NA
j_call: TRBJ1-1
cdr3_aa: CASSLRRETEAFF
cdr3_nt: TGCGCCAGCAGCTTGAGAAGGGAAACTGAAGCTTTCTTT

clone_size: NA
v_call: TRBV19
d_call: NA
j_call: TRBJ1-5
cdr3_aa: CASSISAGTQPQHF
cdr3_nt: TGTGCCAGTAGTATTTCGGCGGGGACTCAGCCCCAGCATTTT

clone_size: NA
v_call: TRBV7-9
d_call: NA
j_call: TRBJ1-4
cdr3_aa: CASSSTGPEKLFF
cdr3_nt: TGTGCCAGCAGCTCCACAGGTCCCGAAAAACTGTTTTTT

clone_size: once
v_call: TRBV28
d_call: NA
j_call: TRBJ1-5
cdr3_aa: CASSFQPGLGNQPQHF
cdr3_nt: TGTGCCAGCAGTTTTCAGCCGGGCCTGGGGAATCAGCCCCAGCATTTT

clone_size: NA
v_call: TRBV28
d_call: NA
j_call: TRBJ2-4
cdr3_aa: CASSSGQINIQYF
cdr3_nt: TGTGCCAGCAGTTCCGGACAGATAAACATTCAGTACTTC

clone_size: NA
v_call: TRBV7-9
d_call: NA
j_call: TRBJ1-2
cdr3_aa: CASSPRGEGSYTF
cdr3_nt: TGTGCCAGCAGCCCGCGGGGGGAAGGAAGCTACACCTTC

clone_size: NA
v_call: TRBV7-9
d_call: NA
j_call: TRBJ2-6
cdr3_aa: CASSLDPPLGVLTF
cdr3_nt: TGTGCCAGCAGCTTAGACCCCCCTCTCGGCGTCCTGACTTTC

clone_size: NA
v_call: TRBV28
d_call: NA
j_call: TRBJ2-2
cdr3_aa: CASSASWRRTGELFF
cdr3_nt: TGTGCCAGCAGTGCTAGCTGGAGGCGGACCGGGGAGCTGTTTTTT

clone_size: NA
v_call: TRBV28
d_call: TRBD1
j_call: TRBJ2-3
cdr3_aa: CASTKGGRGRSDTQYF
cdr3_nt: TGTGCCAGCACCAAAGGGGGCAGGGGGCGCTCAGATACGCAGTATTTT

clone_size: NA
v_call: TRBV7-8
d_call: TRBD1
j_call: TRBJ1-6
cdr3_aa: CASSPGGLYNSPLHF
cdr3_nt: TGTGCCAGCAGTCCAGGGGGTCTCTATAATTCACCCCTCCACTTT

clone_size: NA
v_call: TRBV5-1
d_call: TRBD2
j_call: TRBJ2-1
cdr3_aa: CASSPGLAGSNEQFF
cdr3_nt: TGCGCCAGCAGCCCGGGACTAGCGGGGTCCAATGAGCAGTTCTTC

clone_size: NA
v_call: TRBV19
d_call: TRBD2
j_call: TRBJ2-7
cdr3_aa: CASSMTSGYSYEQYF
cdr3_nt: TGTGCCAGTAGTATGACTAGCGGTTACTCCTACGAGCAGTACTTC

clone_size: NA
v_call: TRBV5-1
d_call: NA
j_call: TRBJ2-1
cdr3_aa: CASSLAASNNEQFF
cdr3_nt: TGCGCCAGCAGCTTGGCGGCTAGCAACAATGAGCAGTTCTTC